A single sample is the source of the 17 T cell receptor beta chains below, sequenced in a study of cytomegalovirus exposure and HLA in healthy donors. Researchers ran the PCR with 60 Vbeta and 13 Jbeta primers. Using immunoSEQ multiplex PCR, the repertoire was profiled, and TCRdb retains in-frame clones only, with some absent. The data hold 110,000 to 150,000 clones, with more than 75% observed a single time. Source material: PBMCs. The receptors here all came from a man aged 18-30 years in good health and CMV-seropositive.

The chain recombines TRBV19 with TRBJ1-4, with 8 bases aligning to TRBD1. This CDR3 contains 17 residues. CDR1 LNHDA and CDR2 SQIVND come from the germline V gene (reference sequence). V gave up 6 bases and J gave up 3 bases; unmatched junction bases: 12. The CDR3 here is CASSPRGTGRPNEKLFF. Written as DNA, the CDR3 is TGTGCCAGTAGCCCTCGGGGGACAGGTCGCCCTAATGAAAAACTGTTTTTT.

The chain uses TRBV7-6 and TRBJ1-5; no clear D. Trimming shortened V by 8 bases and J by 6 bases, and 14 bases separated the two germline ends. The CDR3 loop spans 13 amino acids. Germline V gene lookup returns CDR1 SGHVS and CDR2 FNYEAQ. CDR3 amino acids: CASFDGGSQPQHF. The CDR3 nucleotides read TGTGCCAGCTTTGACGGCGGTTCTCAGCCCCAGCATTTT.

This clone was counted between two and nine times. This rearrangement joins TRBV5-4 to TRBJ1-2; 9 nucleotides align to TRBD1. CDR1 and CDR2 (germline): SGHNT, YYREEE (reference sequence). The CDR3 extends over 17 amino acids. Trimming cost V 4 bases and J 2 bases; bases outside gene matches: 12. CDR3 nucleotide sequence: TGTGCCAGCAGCGGGGATAACCCGACAGGGGGGAACTATGGCTACACCTTC. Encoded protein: CASSGDNPTGGNYGYTF.

The CDR3 coding sequence is TGTGCCAGTAGTATCCAGCGGACTTCATCCTACGAGCAGTACTTC. This encodes CASSIQRTSSYEQYF. The chain recombines TRBV19 with TRBJ2-7; maybe TRBD2 (5 bases). Trimming took 3 bases from V and 1 from J, leaving 13 bases between them. Germline V gives CDR1 LNHDA, CDR2 SQIVND (reference sequence). The CDR3 totals 15 residues. Using reference TRBV19 and TRBJ2-7 for the parts outside the CDR3, the full variable domain is DGGITQSPKYLFRKEGQNVTLSCEQNLNHDAMYWYRQDPGQGLRLIYYSQIVNDFQKGDIAEGYSVSREKKESFPLTVTSAQKNPTAFYLCASSIQRTSSYEQYFGPGTRLTVT.

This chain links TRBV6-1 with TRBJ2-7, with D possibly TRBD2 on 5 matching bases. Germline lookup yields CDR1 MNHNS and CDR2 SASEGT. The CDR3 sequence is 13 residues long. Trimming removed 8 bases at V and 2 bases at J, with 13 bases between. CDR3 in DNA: TGTGCCAGCCTCCCCGGACTGACCTACGAGCAGTACTTC. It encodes CASLPGLTYEQYF.

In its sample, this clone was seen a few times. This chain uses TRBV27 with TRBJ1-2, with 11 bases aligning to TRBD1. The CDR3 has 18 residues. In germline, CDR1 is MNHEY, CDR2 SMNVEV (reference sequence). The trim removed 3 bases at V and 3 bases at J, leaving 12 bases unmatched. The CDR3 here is CASSFRHSGTGGDYGYTF. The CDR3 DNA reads TGTGCCAGCAGTTTCCGACACTCCGGGACAGGGGGTGACTATGGCTACACCTTC.

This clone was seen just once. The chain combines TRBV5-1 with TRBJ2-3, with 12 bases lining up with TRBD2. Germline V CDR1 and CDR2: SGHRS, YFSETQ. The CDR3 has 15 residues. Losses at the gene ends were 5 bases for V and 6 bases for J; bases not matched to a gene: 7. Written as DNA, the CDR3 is TGCGCCAGCAGAGGGACTAGCGGGCCAGGGGATACGCAGTATTTT. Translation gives CASRGTSGPGDTQYF.

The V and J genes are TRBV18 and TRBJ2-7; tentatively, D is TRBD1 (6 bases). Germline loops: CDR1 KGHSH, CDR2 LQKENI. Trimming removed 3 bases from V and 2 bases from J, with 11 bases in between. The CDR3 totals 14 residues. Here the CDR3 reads CASSPGTGTYEQYF. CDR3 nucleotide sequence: TGTGCCAGCTCACCTGGAACAGGGACCTACGAGCAGTACTTC. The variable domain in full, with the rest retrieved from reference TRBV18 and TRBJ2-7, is NAGVMQNPRHLVRRRGQEARLRCSPMKGHSHVYWYRQLPEEGLKFMVYLQKENIIDESGMPKERFSAEFPKEGPSILRIQQVVRGDSAAYFCASSPGTGTYEQYFGPGTRLTVT.

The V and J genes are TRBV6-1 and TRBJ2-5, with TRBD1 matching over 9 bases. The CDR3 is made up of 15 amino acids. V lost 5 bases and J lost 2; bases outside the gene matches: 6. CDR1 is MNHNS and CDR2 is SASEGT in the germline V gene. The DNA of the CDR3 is TGTGCCAGCAGTTGGGGACAGGGCCTTCAAGAGACCCAGTACTTC. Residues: CASSWGQGLQETQYF.

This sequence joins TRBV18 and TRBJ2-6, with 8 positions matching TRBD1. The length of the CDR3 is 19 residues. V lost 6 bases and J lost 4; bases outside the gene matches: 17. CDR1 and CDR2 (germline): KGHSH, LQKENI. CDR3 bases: TGTGCCAGCTCCCCAGGGACAGGCCCGATTTTTGTGGGGGCCAACGTCCTGACTTTC. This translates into CASSPGTGPIFVGANVLTF.

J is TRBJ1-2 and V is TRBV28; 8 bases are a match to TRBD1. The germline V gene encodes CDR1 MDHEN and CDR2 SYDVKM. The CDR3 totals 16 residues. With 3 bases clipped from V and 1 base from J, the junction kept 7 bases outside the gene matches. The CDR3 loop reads CASSLYGTGLNYGYTF. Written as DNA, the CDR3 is TGTGCCAGCAGTTTGTACGGGACAGGCCTTAACTATGGCTACACCTTC.

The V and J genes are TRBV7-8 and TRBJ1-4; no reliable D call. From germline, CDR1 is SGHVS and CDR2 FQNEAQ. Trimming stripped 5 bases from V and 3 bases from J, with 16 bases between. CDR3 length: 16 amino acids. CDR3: CASSPRSGWSNEKLFF. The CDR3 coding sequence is TGTGCCAGCAGCCCCCGATCGGGATGGTCTAATGAAAAACTGTTTTTT.

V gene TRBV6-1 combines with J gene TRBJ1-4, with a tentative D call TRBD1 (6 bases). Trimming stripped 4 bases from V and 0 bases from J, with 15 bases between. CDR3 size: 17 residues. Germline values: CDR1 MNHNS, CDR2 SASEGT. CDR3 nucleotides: TGTGCCAGCAGTGCGGCTACTACAGGGTCAACTAATGAAAAACTGTTTTTT. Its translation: CASSAATTGSTNEKLFF.

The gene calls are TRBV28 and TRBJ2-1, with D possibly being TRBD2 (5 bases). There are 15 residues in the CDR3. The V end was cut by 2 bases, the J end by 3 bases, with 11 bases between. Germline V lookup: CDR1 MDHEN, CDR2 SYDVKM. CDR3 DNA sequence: TGTGCCAGCAGTTTAAGGGCGGGTATCTACAATGAGCAGTTCTTC. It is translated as CASSLRAGIYNEQFF.

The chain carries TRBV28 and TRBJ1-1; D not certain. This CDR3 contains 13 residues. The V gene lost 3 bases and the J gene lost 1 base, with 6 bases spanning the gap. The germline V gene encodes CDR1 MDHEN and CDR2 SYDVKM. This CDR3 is CASSFSWNTEAFF. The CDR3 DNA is TGTGCCAGCAGTTTCTCCTGGAACACTGAAGCTTTCTTT.

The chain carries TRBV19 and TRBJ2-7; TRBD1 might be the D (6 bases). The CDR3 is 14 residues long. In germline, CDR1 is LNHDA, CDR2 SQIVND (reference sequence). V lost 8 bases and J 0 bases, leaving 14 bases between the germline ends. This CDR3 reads CASGDGTLSYEQYF. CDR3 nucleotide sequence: TGTGCCAGTGGAGACGGGACACTCTCCTACGAGCAGTACTTC. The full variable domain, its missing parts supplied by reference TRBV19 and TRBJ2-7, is DGGITQSPKYLFRKEGQNVTLSCEQNLNHDAMYWYRQDPGQGLRLIYYSQIVNDFQKGDIAEGYSVSREKKESFPLTVTSAQKNPTAFYLCASGDGTLSYEQYFGPGTRLTVT.

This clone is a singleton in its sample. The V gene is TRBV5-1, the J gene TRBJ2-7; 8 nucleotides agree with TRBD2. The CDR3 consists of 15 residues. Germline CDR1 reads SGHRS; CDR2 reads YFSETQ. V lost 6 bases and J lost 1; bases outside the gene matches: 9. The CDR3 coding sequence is TGCGCCAGCAACCGGGGGCGGGAGGCTTCCTACGAGCAGTACTTC. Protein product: CASNRGREASYEQYF.